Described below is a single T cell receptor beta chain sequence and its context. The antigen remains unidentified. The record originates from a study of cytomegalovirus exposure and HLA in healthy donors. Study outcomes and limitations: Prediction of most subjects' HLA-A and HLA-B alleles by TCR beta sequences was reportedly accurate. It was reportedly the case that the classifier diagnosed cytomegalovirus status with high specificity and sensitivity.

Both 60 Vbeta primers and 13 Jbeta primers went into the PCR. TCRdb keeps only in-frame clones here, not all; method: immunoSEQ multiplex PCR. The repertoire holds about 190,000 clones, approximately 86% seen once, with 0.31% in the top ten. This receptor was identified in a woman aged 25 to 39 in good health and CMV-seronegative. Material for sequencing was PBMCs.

The CDR3, as DNA: TGTGCCTGGGCGAGAGGTCGGGGGGAGCTGTTTTTT. Encoded protein: CAWARGRGELFF. This rearrangement joins TRBV30 to TRBJ2-2, with D uncertain. Germline CDR1 is GTSNPN and CDR2 is SVGIG (reference sequence). This CDR3 contains 12 residues. V lost 5 bases to trimming and J lost 8 bases, with 12 bases between them.